Each of the 4 T cell receptor beta chains below was sequenced from the same sample in a study of Ad26.COV2.S vaccination and SARS-CoV-2 variants. The treatment is: some 20 received Ad26.COV2.S at low or high dose, single or two shots; about five received placebo; per-sample allocation not given. Collection of the samples took place on day 63 after the first injection of vaccine or placebo. Generated by immunoSEQ multiplex PCR, the TCRdb table keeps only in-frame clones and is missing some. The table has around 450,000 clones, over 75% seen once. The source was peripheral blood, collected in a trial of Ad26.COV2.S vaccine versus placebo. The receptor source for this set is a person between 18 and 65 years old who received the Ad26.COV2.S COVID-19 vaccine or a placebo.

V and J are TRBV5-1 and TRBJ2-5, with D possibly TRBD2 on 5 matching bases. In germline, CDR1 is SGHRS, CDR2 YFSETQ. The CDR3 length is 15 residues. The germline V and J ends were trimmed by 0 bases and 5 bases, with 14 bases remaining between them. The CDR3 region is CASSLAGFSRETQYF. The DNA of the CDR3 is TGCGCCAGCAGCTTGGCGGGGTTTAGCCGGGAGACCCAGTACTTC.

This clone appeared once. The same CDR3 also results from other DNA sequences found in this sample. CDR3 in amino acids: CASSSRTGNTGELFF. The DNA of the CDR3 is TGTGCCAGCAGTTCTCGGACAGGCAACACCGGGGAGCTGTTTTTT. The V and J genes are TRBV5-4 and TRBJ2-2; TRBD1 aligns across 7 bases. V dropped 5 bases and J dropped 2; count of bases not matched to a gene: 6. This CDR3 comprises 15 residues. CDR1 and CDR2 (germline): SGHNT, YYREEE (reference sequence).

This rearrangement joins TRBV15 to TRBJ2-2; no clear D. The CDR3 spans 14 residues. Looked up from germline, CDR1 is LNHNV and CDR2 is YYDKDF (reference sequence). V was pared by 0 bases and J by 4 bases, with 6 bases between. CDR3 DNA sequence: TGTGCCACCAGCAGAGATGGAAGCACCGGGGAGCTGTTTTTT. This encodes CATSRDGSTGELFF. Combining the CDR3 with reference TRBV15 and TRBJ2-2 gives the whole variable domain DAMVIQNPRYQVTQFGKPVTLSCSQTLNHNVMYWYQQKSSQAPKLLFHYYDKDFNNEADTPDNFQSRRPNTSFCFLDIRSPGLGDTAMYLCATSRDGSTGELFFGEGSRLTVL.

The V gene is TRBV27, the J gene TRBJ2-6, with D possibly being TRBD1 or TRBD2 (5 bases each). Germline loops: CDR1 MNHEY, CDR2 SMNVEV (reference sequence). V was shortened by 7 bases and J by 0 bases, with 16 bases between the two germline ends. The CDR3 runs to 17 residues. The chain's CDR3 is CASTELGRTSGANVLTF. CDR3 nucleotides: TGTGCCAGCACGGAACTGGGACGGACCTCTGGGGCCAACGTCCTGACTTTC.